This passage covers 28 T cell receptor beta chains from one sample sequenced in a study of shared clonotypes between healthy human individuals. Positively selected for CCR7, the CD45RO-negative cells used as naive CD8 cells excluded terminally differentiated effector memory CD45RA+ cells. Using immunoSEQ multiplex PCR, the repertoire was profiled, and TCRdb retains in-frame clones only, with some absent. This sample has about 680,000 clones, with about 91% found just once. Source material: naive CD8+ T cells sorted from blood. The receptors were sampled from a man younger than 45 in good health.

The V gene is TRBV28, the J gene TRBJ2-1, with D hard to call. Germline V gene lookup returns CDR1 MDHEN and CDR2 SYDVKM. Trimming cost V 5 bases and J 8 bases, with 13 bases left between them. The length of the CDR3 is 13 residues. The CDR3 DNA reads as TGTGCCAGCAGTCTAGGCGTGGCCTATGAGCAGTTCTTC. This translates into CASSLGVAYEQFF.

This clone is a singleton in its sample. This chain connects TRBV28 to TRBJ2-7; D not certain. Germline CDR1 reads MDHEN; CDR2 reads SYDVKM. The length of the CDR3 is 14 residues. Trimming stripped 1 base from V and 3 bases from J, with 10 bases between. The CDR3 DNA reads as TGTGCCAGCAGTTTATTCGCCCCAGGCTACGAGCAGTACTTC. This translates into CASSLFAPGYEQYF. The variable domain in full, with the rest retrieved from reference TRBV28 and TRBJ2-7, is DVKVTQSSRYLVKRTGEKVFLECVQDMDHENMFWYRQDPGLGLRLIYFSYDVKMKEKGDIPEGYSVSREKKERFSLILESASTNQTSMYLCASSLFAPGYEQYFGPGTRLTVT.

This chain links TRBV7-9 with TRBJ2-2; no reliable D call. CDR1 is SEHNR, CDR2 FQNEAQ, per germline (reference sequence). V dropped 2 bases and J dropped 10 bases, with 20 bases sitting between them. The CDR3 runs 16 residues. The CDR3 region has the DNA TGTGCCAGCAGCTTACTCATTTCAGGAAAGCTGGCGGAGCTGTTTTTT. This translates into CASSLLISGKLAELFF.

This rearrangement joins TRBV21-1 to TRBJ2-1; the tabulated D call, TRBD2, remains unverified against the DNA. TRBV21-1 constitutes a pseudogene. CDR3 size: 19 residues. The CDR3 DNA follows: TGTGCCAGCAGCAAAGCTGGGGGAGGAAGTTCTTACTGCTACAATGAGCAGTTCTTC. It yields the protein CASSKAGGGSSYCYNEQFF.

The chain links TRBV4-3 to TRBJ2-7, with 10 nucleotides matching TRBD2. From germline, CDR1 is LGHNA and CDR2 YSLEER. The length of the CDR3 is 17 residues. Unmatched junction bases numbered 12, after V lost 0 bases and J lost 7 bases. The CDR3 reads CASSQDIPSGRGIEQYF. The CDR3 DNA follows: TGCGCCAGCAGCCAAGATATACCTAGCGGGAGAGGAATTGAGCAGTACTTC.

This clone occurred a few times. The chain carries TRBV9 and TRBJ1-1, with a weak D call TRBD1 (6 bases). This CDR3 is built from 15 residues. The V gene lost 1 base and the J gene lost 1 base, with 11 bases spanning the gap. Germline V gene lookup returns CDR1 SGDLS and CDR2 YYNGEE. The chain's CDR3 is CASSVSGGRNTEAFF. In DNA form, the CDR3 reads TGTGCCAGCAGCGTATCCGGGGGGCGGAACACTGAAGCTTTCTTT.

The chain has TRBV9 and TRBJ2-7; D is perhaps TRBD1 or TRBD2 (5 bases each). Germline V gene data show CDR1 as SGDLS and CDR2 as YYNGEE. The length of the CDR3 is 14 residues. Trimming took off 0 bases at V and 0 bases at J, with 7 bases between the two ends. CDR3 in amino acids: CASSVVGTSYEQYF. The CDR3 DNA is TGTGCCAGCAGCGTAGTGGGGACCTCCTACGAGCAGTACTTC.

The J gene is TRBJ2-7, the V gene TRBV27; D remains unclear. The CDR3 runs to 14 residues. Germline-derived CDR1 and CDR2 are MNHEY and SMNVEV (reference sequence). Trimming took 2 bases from V and 4 from J, leaving 12 bases between them. The CDR3 loop reads CASSLGLGNYEQYF. CDR3 sequence (DNA): TGTGCCAGCAGTTTAGGTTTGGGGAATTACGAGCAGTACTTC.

On this clone: Other nucleotide sequences in the sample specify the same CDR3. As DNA, the CDR3 is TGTGCCAGCAGCGTAGCTGGGACCCAGGAGACCCAGTACTTC. Translated, it gives CASSVAGTQETQYF. This chain connects TRBV9 to TRBJ2-5, with D perhaps given as TRBD1 or TRBD2 (5 bases each). Trimming pared 0 bases from V and 5 bases from J, leaving 11 bases between. Per the germline V gene, CDR1 is SGDLS and CDR2 is YYNGEE. The CDR3 has 14 residues. Based on the CDR3 plus reference TRBV9 and TRBJ2-5, the full variable domain is DSGVTQTPKHLITATGQRVTLRCSPRSGDLSVYWYQQSLDQGLQFLIQYYNGEERAKGNILERFSAQQFPDLHSELNLSSLELGDSALYFCASSVAGTQETQYFGPGTRLLVL.

The chain joins TRBV11-2 to TRBJ2-7; 8 bases line up with TRBD2. Looked up from germline, CDR1 is SGHAT and CDR2 is FQNNGV. The V segment lost 0 bases and the J segment 4 bases; nucleotides outside the gene matches: 5. This CDR3 spans 15 amino acids. The CDR3 spells CASSLDPRGGYEQYF. CDR3 sequence (DNA): TGTGCCAGCAGCTTAGATCCCCGGGGGGGTTACGAGCAGTACTTC.

The chain carries TRBV30 and TRBJ1-1, with 9 bases aligning to TRBD1. V lost 2 bases, J lost 1 base, and 5 bases stayed unmatched. The CDR3 runs 15 residues. Germline V gene sequence: CDR1 GTSNPN, CDR2 SVGIG (reference sequence). CDR3 DNA sequence: TGTGCCTGGAGTCACCCGGGACAGGGGAACACTGAAGCTTTCTTT. Its translation is CAWSHPGQGNTEAFF.

The chain uses TRBV5-3 and TRBJ2-1; perhaps TRBD1 as D (5 bases). TRBV5-3 is annotated as an ORF whose role is uncertain. The V end was cut by 1 base, the J end by 2 bases, with 19 bases between. The length of the CDR3 is 18 residues. The CDR3 DNA is TGTGCCAGAAGCTTGTCAACCCGACAGATGCCTCCCTACAATGAGCAGTTCTTC. Translated, it gives CARSLSTRQMPPYNEQFF.

The sample holds a few counts of this clone. This chain uses TRBV5-5 with TRBJ1-2; D ambiguous. V was trimmed by 2 bases and J by 2 bases, leaving 10 bases between them. The CDR3 is 14 residues long. The V gene's germline CDR1 is SGHKS and CDR2 YYEKEE (reference sequence). CDR3 coding DNA: TGTGCCAGCAGCTTATCGGCAGGAAACTATGGCTACACCTTC. Translation: CASSLSAGNYGYTF.

V gene TRBV6-5 combines with J gene TRBJ2-7; maybe TRBD1 (6 bases). Trimming removed 8 bases at V and 2 bases at J, with 10 bases between. This CDR3 contains 12 residues. CDR1 is MNHEY, CDR2 SVGAGI, per germline. In DNA form, the CDR3 reads TGTGCCAGCGGTGACAGGACCTACGAGCAGTACTTC. As protein: CASGDRTYEQYF.

As for this clone: Other nucleotide sequences in the sample specify the same CDR3. This chain links TRBV27 with TRBJ2-7, with D unclear. The CDR3 has 14 residues. With 0 bases removed from V and 0 bases from J, the gap between germline ends came to 6 bases. Germline-derived CDR1 and CDR2 are MNHEY and SMNVEV (reference sequence). The CDR3: CASSLSSVSYEQYF. The DNA for the CDR3 is TGTGCCAGCAGTTTATCTTCGGTCTCCTACGAGCAGTACTTC.

This clone was counted a single time. The rearrangement uses TRBV6-6 and TRBJ1-5; D is possibly TRBD1 (6 bases). The germline V gene encodes CDR1 MNHNY and CDR2 SVGAGI (reference sequence). The CDR3 consists of 16 residues. V was shortened by 5 bases and J by 2 bases, with 16 bases between the two germline ends. Here the CDR3 DNA reads TGTGCCAGCAGTCCCGACAGGCGAGGTGGCAATCAGCCCCAGCATTTT. Its protein is CASSPDRRGGNQPQHF.

The J gene is TRBJ2-7, the V gene TRBV19; TRBD2 aligns across 9 bases. The CDR3 contains 13 residues. Germline CDR1 reads LNHDA; CDR2 reads SQIVND (reference sequence). V was clipped by 6 bases and J by 1 base; unmatched bases: 1. The chain's CDR3 is CASRREGSYEQYF. CDR3 DNA: TGTGCCAGTAGGCGGGAGGGGTCCTACGAGCAGTACTTC.

The V gene is TRBV29-1, the J gene TRBJ2-7; TRBD1 aligns across 7 bases. This CDR3 spans 15 amino acids. V shed 0 bases, J shed 1 base, and the junction held 6 bases outside the gene matches. Looked up from germline, CDR1 is SQVTM and CDR2 is ANQGSEA. Here the CDR3 reads CSVEDRDSSSYEQYF. The CDR3 DNA sequence: TGCAGCGTTGAAGATCGGGACAGTAGTTCCTACGAGCAGTACTTC.

This clone was seen just once. The V gene is TRBV5-4, the J gene TRBJ2-2; D is unresolved. This CDR3 has 12 residues. Looked up from germline, CDR1 is SGHNT and CDR2 is YYREEE (reference sequence). Trimming cost V 4 bases and J 6 bases, with 7 bases left between them. The CDR3 protein is CASSDNSGELFF. CDR3 bases: TGTGCCAGCAGCGACAACTCCGGGGAGCTGTTTTTT.

The V gene is TRBV7-2, the J gene TRBJ2-3; the match to TRBD2 covers 7 bases. CDR3 length: 17 amino acids. Unmatched junction bases numbered 12, after V lost 2 bases and J lost 4 bases. Germline-derived CDR1 and CDR2 are SGHTA and FQGNSA. CDR3: CASSLLAAPGVPDTQYF. The DNA of the CDR3 is TGTGCCAGCAGCTTACTAGCGGCTCCAGGAGTTCCAGATACGCAGTATTTT.

This rearrangement joins TRBV7-9 to TRBJ1-4, with D perhaps matching TRBD1 (6 bases). Per the germline V gene, CDR1 is SEHNR and CDR2 is FQNEAQ (reference sequence). The CDR3 has 13 residues. V was trimmed by 10 bases and J by 3 bases, leaving 12 bases between them. The CDR3 DNA reads TGTGCCACCACAGGGAGAGCTAATGAAAAACTGTTTTTT. Amino acids: CATTGRANEKLFF.

The gene calls are TRBV4-1 and TRBJ2-7, with 8 bases matching TRBD2. Germline trimming cut 0 bases from V and 5 bases from J; bases unmatched to any gene: 3. The germline CDR1 and CDR2 sequences are MGHRA and YSYEKL. This CDR3 is 14 amino acids long. For the CDR3, the DNA is TGCGCCAGCAGCCAAGACGGGAGGGGGAACGAGCAGTACTTC. Translated, it gives CASSQDGRGNEQYF.

The V gene is TRBV7-9, the J gene TRBJ2-1; possibly TRBD1 or TRBD2 for D (5 bases each). This CDR3 has 14 amino acids. The germline CDR1 and CDR2 sequences are SEHNR and FQNEAQ (reference sequence). V lost 5 bases to trimming and J lost 4 bases, with 12 bases between them. The CDR3 spells CASSRPGAYNEQFF. CDR3 nucleotides: TGTGCCAGCAGCCGACCCGGGGCTTACAATGAGCAGTTCTTC.

The CDR3 is CAWSAMGVGTEAFF. As DNA, the CDR3 is TGTGCCTGGAGCGCAATGGGGGTGGGTACTGAAGCTTTCTTT. V usage is TRBV30 and J usage is TRBJ1-1; possible D gene TRBD1, 5 bases. Trimming cost V 3 bases and J 5 bases, with 16 bases left between them. CDR1 and CDR2 (germline): GTSNPN, SVGIG (reference sequence). This CDR3 is 14 amino acids long.

The V gene is TRBV27, the J gene TRBJ1-5; TRBD1 agrees at 11 bases. V dropped 6 bases and J dropped 6; count of bases not matched to a gene: 10. The CDR3 runs to 16 residues. Germline loops: CDR1 MNHEY, CDR2 SMNVEV (reference sequence). The CDR3 DNA reads TGTGCCAGCAGACCCGGACAGGGGGCGTGGGTTCAGCCCCAGCATTTT. It is translated as CASRPGQGAWVQPQHF.

The chain has TRBV27 and TRBJ2-1, with D possibly being TRBD2 (5 bases). V was trimmed by 10 bases and J by 7 bases, leaving 17 bases between them. The germline CDR1 and CDR2 sequences are MNHEY and SMNVEV (reference sequence). The CDR3 sequence is 13 residues long. The CDR3 coding sequence is TGTGCCACCATCGGTTTCCCGGGGAATGAGCAGTTCTTC. Translation gives CATIGFPGNEQFF.

The rearrangement links TRBV4-3 to TRBJ2-2; D may be TRBD2 (7 bases). The germline V and J ends were trimmed by 4 bases and 3 bases, with 12 bases remaining between them. The CDR3 has 15 residues. CDR1 is LGHNA and CDR2 is YSLEER in the germline V gene. In DNA, the CDR3 is TGCGCCAGCAGCCCCTCCGGGGGGCACACCGGGGAGCTGTTTTTT. Translating it yields CASSPSGGHTGELFF.

The chain couples TRBV27 to TRBJ1-5; D unresolved. CDR1 is MNHEY, CDR2 SMNVEV, per germline (reference sequence). Trimming removed 4 bases at V and 1 base at J, with 11 bases between. The CDR3 has 15 residues. The CDR3 sequence: CASSSQDGSNQPQHF. For the CDR3, the DNA is TGTGCCAGCAGTTCCCAGGACGGAAGCAATCAGCCCCAGCATTTT.